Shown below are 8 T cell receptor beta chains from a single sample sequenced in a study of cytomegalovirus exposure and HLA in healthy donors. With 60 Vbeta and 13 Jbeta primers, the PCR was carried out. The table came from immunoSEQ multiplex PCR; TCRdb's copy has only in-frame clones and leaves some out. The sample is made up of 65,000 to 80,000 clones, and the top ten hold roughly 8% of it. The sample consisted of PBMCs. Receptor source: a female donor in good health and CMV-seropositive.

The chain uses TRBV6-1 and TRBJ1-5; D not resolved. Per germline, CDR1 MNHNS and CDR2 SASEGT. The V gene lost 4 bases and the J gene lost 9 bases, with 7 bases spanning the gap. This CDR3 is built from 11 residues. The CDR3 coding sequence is TGTGCCAGCAGTGCCCGGGGGCCCCAGCATTTT. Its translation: CASSARGPQHF.

CDR3 protein: CASGSGGGNYGYTF. The CDR3 nucleotides are TGTGCCAGCGGATCGGGAGGAGGCAACTATGGCTACACCTTC. The chain employs TRBV27 and TRBJ1-2; D uncertain. Germline values: CDR1 MNHEY, CDR2 SMNVEV (reference sequence). Deletions cut 8 bases from V and 2 bases from J, with 15 bases between. The CDR3 extends over 14 amino acids.

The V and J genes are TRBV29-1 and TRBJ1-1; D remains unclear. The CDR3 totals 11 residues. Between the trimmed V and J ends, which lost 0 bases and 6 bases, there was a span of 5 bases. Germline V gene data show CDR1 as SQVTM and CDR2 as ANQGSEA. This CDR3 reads CSVEDLAEAFF. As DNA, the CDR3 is TGCAGCGTTGAAGATCTCGCTGAAGCTTTCTTT.

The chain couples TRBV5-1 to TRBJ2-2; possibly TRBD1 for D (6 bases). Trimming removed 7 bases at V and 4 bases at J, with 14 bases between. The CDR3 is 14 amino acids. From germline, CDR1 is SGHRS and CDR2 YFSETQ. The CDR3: CASDTGLPTGELFF. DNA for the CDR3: TGCGCCAGCGATACAGGGTTGCCCACCGGGGAGCTGTTTTTT. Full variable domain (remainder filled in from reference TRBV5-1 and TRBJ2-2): KAGVTQTPRYLIKTRGQQVTLSCSPISGHRSVSWYQQTPGQGLQFLFEYFSETQRNKGNFPGRFSGRQFSNSRSEMNVSTLELGDSALYLCASDTGLPTGELFFGEGSRLTVL.

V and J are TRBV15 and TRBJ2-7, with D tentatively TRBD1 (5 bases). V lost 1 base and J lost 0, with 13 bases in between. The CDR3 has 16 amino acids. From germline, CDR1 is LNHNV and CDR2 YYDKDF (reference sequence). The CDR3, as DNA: TGTGCCACCAGCAGAGGGGCCGACAGTGGCTCCTACGAGCAGTACTTC. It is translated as CATSRGADSGSYEQYF.

CDR3 sequence reads: CASSLGGTKSYEQYF. The CDR3 DNA sequence: TGCGCCAGCAGCTTGGGGGGGACAAAATCCTACGAGCAGTACTTC. The chain couples TRBV5-1 to TRBJ2-7; D is perhaps TRBD1 (6 bases). Germline V gene sequence: CDR1 SGHRS, CDR2 YFSETQ. The CDR3 has 15 amino acids. V was trimmed by 0 bases and J by 1 base, leaving 11 bases between them.

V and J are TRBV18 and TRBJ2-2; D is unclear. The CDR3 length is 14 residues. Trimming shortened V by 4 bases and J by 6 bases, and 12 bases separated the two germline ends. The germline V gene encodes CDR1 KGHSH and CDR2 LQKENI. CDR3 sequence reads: CASSRLNEAGELFF. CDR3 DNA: TGTGCCAGCTCACGTTTAAACGAGGCCGGGGAGCTGTTTTTT.

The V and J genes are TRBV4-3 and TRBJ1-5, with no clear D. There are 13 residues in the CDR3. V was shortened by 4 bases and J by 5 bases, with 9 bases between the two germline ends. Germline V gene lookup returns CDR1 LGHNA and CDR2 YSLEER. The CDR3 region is CASSRDRDQPQHF. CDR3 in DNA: TGCGCCAGCAGCCGCGATAGAGATCAGCCCCAGCATTTT.